The clone carrying this T cell receptor beta chain was observed at least ten times. What it binds is unknown. Trimming left V 5 bases short and J 3 bases short, with 7 bases between. The CDR3 consists of 12 residues. Germline assignment: CDR1 WSHSY and CDR2 SAAADI. This sample was taken from a study of radiotherapy plus CTLA-4 blockade in lung cancer. Study overall: Objective responses were observed in approximately 20% of patients, and disease control was achieved by about 30%. Study results and caveats: In blood, early T cell clone dynamics reportedly predicted response best, together with interferon-beta. After treatment with radiotherapy plus ipilimumab, TCR clones that came from the tumor expanded in blood.

Lung cancer patients with chemo-refractory metastatic non-small-cell disease were given focal radiation plus CTLA-4 blockade with ipilimumab. TCRdb keeps only in-frame clones here, not all; method: immunoSEQ multiplex PCR. The table includes about 77,000 clones, roughly 70% detected once. This sequence joins TRBV10-2 and TRBJ1-2; D remains ambiguous. This TCR was sampled from a human donor with non-small cell lung cancer whose response to radiotherapy plus ipilimumab could not be evaluated. Specimen: peripheral blood, collected from a patient treated with radiotherapy plus ipilimumab. The CDR3, as DNA: TGCGCCAGCAGTAAGAGAGACTATGGCTACACCTTC. It specifies CASSKRDYGYTF.